One TCR beta chain is described in this entry. The data were obtained in a study of OX40 agonist ivuxolimab in advanced cancers. Study overall: Partial responses were observed in three patients, of whom one had hepatocellular carcinoma and two had cutaneous melanoma.

Patients who had autoimmune disease history or got systemic immunosuppression were left out. Baseline, cycle 4 day 1, and cycle 7 day 1 were the blood sampling points. Clones were read by immunoSEQ multiplex PCR, and TCRdb kept only the in-frame ones, dropping some. Counted here are about 61,000 clones, around 83% occurring once; the ten biggest clones make up approximately 1.1%. This TCR was sampled from an adult with an advanced solid tumor such as melanoma, head and neck, liver or kidney cancer. This specimen was CD4+ or CD8+ T cells sorted from blood, taken in a trial of the OX40 agonist ivuxolimab.

The CDR3 is CASSLGRRANTEAFF. DNA of the CDR3: TGTGCCAGCAGCTTAGGTCGGAGGGCGAACACTGAAGCTTTCTTT. The chain joins TRBV7-2 to TRBJ1-1; D remains ambiguous. The ends were cut back, 1 base at V and 1 base at J, with 10 bases in the middle. The CDR3 runs 15 residues. Germline lookup yields CDR1 SGHTA and CDR2 FQGNSA.